Each of the 14 T cell receptor beta chains below was sequenced from the same sample in a study of shared clonotypes between healthy human individuals. Cells designated naive CD8 were CD45RO-negative and were positively selected for CCR7, with terminally differentiated effector memory CD45RA+ cells excluded. Using immunoSEQ multiplex PCR, the repertoire was profiled, and TCRdb retains in-frame clones only, with some absent. The table includes hundreds of thousands of clones, about 98% detected once. The sequenced material came from naive CD8+ T cells sorted from blood. These TCRs come from a man aged 25 to 40 in good health.

The chain is built from TRBV5-4 and TRBJ2-5, with D unresolved. The CDR3 covers 12 residues. V shed 5 bases and J shed 5 bases, with 10 bases lying between them. The germline gives CDR1 SGHNT, CDR2 YYREEE (reference sequence). CDR3 amino acids: CASSTFGETQYF. CDR3 in DNA: TGTGCCAGCAGTACATTCGGGGAGACCCAGTACTTC.

This chain connects TRBV5-6 to TRBJ2-1; D may be TRBD2 (5 bases). Germline assignment: CDR1 SGHDT and CDR2 YYEEEE. Between the trimmed V and J ends, which lost 2 bases and 0 bases, there was a span of 6 bases. This CDR3 spans 14 amino acids. The CDR3 DNA follows: TGTGCCAGCAGCTTAGCGGACTCCTACAATGAGCAGTTCTTC. Residues: CASSLADSYNEQFF.

The chain links TRBV29-1 to TRBJ2-7; 12 positions agree with TRBD2. Trimming cost V 3 bases and J 7 bases; bases outside gene matches: 4. The CDR3 extends over 13 amino acids. From germline, CDR1 is SQVTM and CDR2 ANQGSEA. This CDR3 reads CSVETSGSSEQYF. CDR3 DNA sequence: TGCAGCGTTGAGACTAGCGGGAGTAGTGAGCAGTACTTC.

The rearrangement joins TRBV13 to TRBJ2-1; 7 bases map to TRBD2. The germline gives CDR1 PRHDT, CDR2 FYEKMQ (reference sequence). This CDR3 is built from 18 residues. Losses at the gene ends were 5 bases for V and 0 bases for J; bases not matched to a gene: 13. CDR3 amino acids: CASSQDRLAVSSYNEQFF. The CDR3 DNA follows: TGTGCCAGCAGCCAAGATAGGCTAGCGGTAAGCTCCTACAATGAGCAGTTCTTC.

The chain carries TRBV6-6 and TRBJ2-1; a weak D match, TRBD1 (7 bases). The germline V gene encodes CDR1 MNHNY and CDR2 SVGAGI (reference sequence). V lost 2 bases, J lost 6 bases, and 17 bases lay in between. This CDR3 has 16 amino acids. This CDR3 reads CASSYPGGGIFNEQFF. The CDR3 DNA sequence: TGTGCCAGCAGTTACCCCGGAGGGGGCATCTTCAATGAGCAGTTCTTC.

The chain uses TRBV5-1 and TRBJ2-3; TRBD1 aligns across 9 bases. V was pared by 3 bases and J by 6 bases, with 8 bases of the junction left unmatched. Germline loops: CDR1 SGHRS, CDR2 YFSETQ. This CDR3 is 15 amino acids long. CDR3 DNA sequence: TGCGCCAGCAGCTCGGGGACAGGGAAAACGGATACGCAGTATTTT. Encoded protein: CASSSGTGKTDTQYF. Combining the CDR3 with reference TRBV5-1 and TRBJ2-3 gives the whole variable domain KAGVTQTPRYLIKTRGQQVTLSCSPISGHRSVSWYQQTPGQGLQFLFEYFSETQRNKGNFPGRFSGRQFSNSRSEMNVSTLELGDSALYLCASSSGTGKTDTQYFGPGTRLTVL.

This chain connects TRBV5-3 to TRBJ1-2; the D is unclear. TRBV5-3 carries the ORF label, with uncertain function. V dropped 1 base and J dropped 3 bases, with 7 bases sitting between them. The CDR3 runs 13 residues. CDR3 DNA: TGTGCCAGAAGCTTGTCCCACTACTATGGCTACACCTTC. The encoded protein is CARSLSHYYGYTF.

This chain uses TRBV27 with TRBJ2-2, with TRBD2 matching over 9 bases. CDR3 length equals 16 residues. J gave up 4 bases and V 3 bases, and 6 bases lay outside the gene matches. CDR1 is MNHEY, CDR2 SMNVEV, per germline (reference sequence). CDR3 amino acids: CASSFSSGRRTGELFF. The CDR3 DNA sequence: TGTGCCAGCAGTTTCTCAAGCGGGAGGCGCACCGGGGAGCTGTTTTTT.

J is TRBJ1-3 and V is TRBV6-1; no firm D call. The CDR3 is 17 residues long. Germline V lookup: CDR1 MNHNS, CDR2 SASEGT. V dropped 1 base and J dropped 2 bases, with 15 bases sitting between them. The CDR3 nucleotides are TGTGCCAGCAGTGAAGGGGCAGAACGAGTGGCTGGAAACACCATATATTTT. Protein sequence: CASSEGAERVAGNTIYF.

V gene TRBV9 combines with J gene TRBJ2-7, with 8 positions matching TRBD1. Germline V lookup: CDR1 SGDLS, CDR2 YYNGEE. V was clipped by 0 bases and J by 3 bases; unmatched bases: 5. There are 15 residues in the CDR3. CDR3: CASSVDWTGYYEQYF. CDR3 sequence (DNA): TGTGCCAGCAGCGTAGACTGGACAGGGTACTACGAGCAGTACTTC.

The CDR3 loop reads CASSIRWWDSSLDYNYGYTF. CDR3 in DNA: TGTGCCAGTAGTATTCGGTGGTGGGACAGTTCTCTGGATTATAACTATGGCTACACCTTC. The chain combines TRBV19 with TRBJ1-2; 7 nucleotides match TRBD1. Germline assignment: CDR1 LNHDA and CDR2 SQIVND (reference sequence). There are 20 residues in the CDR3. Losses at the gene ends were 3 bases for V and 1 base for J; bases not matched to a gene: 20.

The chain is built from TRBV28 and TRBJ2-1; 16 nucleotides match TRBD2. V shed 5 bases, J shed 2 bases, and the junction held 9 bases outside the gene matches. The CDR3 loop spans 19 amino acids. The germline V gene has CDR1 MDHEN and CDR2 SYDVKM. This CDR3 is CASSLQGLAGGVPYNEQFF. DNA for the CDR3: TGTGCCAGCAGTCTCCAGGGACTAGCGGGAGGGGTCCCCTACAATGAGCAGTTCTTC.

The chain employs TRBV4-1 and TRBJ2-7; D gene uncertain. The germline V gene encodes CDR1 MGHRA and CDR2 YSYEKL. Trimming cost V 9 bases and J 0 bases, with 6 bases left between them. CDR3 length: 11 residues. The CDR3 reads CASGASYEQYF. CDR3 coding DNA: TGCGCCAGTGGAGCCTCCTACGAGCAGTACTTC.

The chain recombines TRBV6-6 with TRBJ1-3, with D possibly TRBD1 on 5 matching bases. This CDR3 is built from 15 residues. Trimming pared 8 bases from V and 0 bases from J, leaving 14 bases between. CDR1 and CDR2 (germline): MNHNY, SVGAGI (reference sequence). This chain's CDR3 is CASSPHGGSGNTIYF. DNA of the CDR3: TGTGCCAGCTCACCTCACGGGGGCTCTGGAAACACCATATATTTT.